This T cell receptor (beta chain) is drawn from a study of T cell responses to AZD1222 COVID-19 vaccine. Clones were read by immunoSEQ multiplex PCR, and TCRdb kept only the in-frame ones, dropping some. The table has about 130,000 clones, about 87% seen once; the top ten hold 1.9%. Unmatched junction bases numbered 11, after V lost 5 bases and J lost 6 bases. The CDR3 contains 15 residues. Germline-derived CDR1 and CDR2 are MRHNA and SNTAGT. Sequences were derived from peripheral blood, sampled on day 0 of AZD1222 vaccination. This chain uses TRBV6-4 with TRBJ2-3, with 7 bases fitting TRBD2. This receptor was obtained from an adult in good health. Here the CDR3 DNA reads TGTGCCAGCAGTATGCGCGGGGGACCGTCCGATACGCAGTATTTT. Its translation is CASSMRGGPSDTQYF.